According to its frequency, the clone carrying this T cell receptor (beta chain) is medium-sized (0.01 to 0.1%). What it binds is not known. Germline CDR1 and CDR2: SGHTA and FQGTGA. This CDR3 region has 13 residues. This sample was included in a study of CD8 T cells in cerebrospinal fluid in Alzheimer's disease. Study at large: CSF T cell clonal expansion was assessed by plate-based nested PCR and droplet-based sequencing. Points from the study as a whole: The largest CSF clone was proportionally bigger in mild cognitive impairment or Alzheimer's disease than controls. EBV-specific clones were neither the most expanded nor enriched in Alzheimer's patients.

CSF cells underwent 10X single-cell V(D)J and 5' gene-expression profiling. TCRdb reanalyzed the 10x single-cell sequencing reads, giving one entry per CDR3 protein sequence and no DNA. The sample has 1,500 to 2,000 distinct CDR3 sequences; the top ten hold less than 9.5%. The chain uses TRBV7-3 and TRBJ2-5. The TCR was taken from a human donor with mild cognitive impairment. Material: cerebrospinal fluid. CDR3 region: CASSLGPQETQYF.